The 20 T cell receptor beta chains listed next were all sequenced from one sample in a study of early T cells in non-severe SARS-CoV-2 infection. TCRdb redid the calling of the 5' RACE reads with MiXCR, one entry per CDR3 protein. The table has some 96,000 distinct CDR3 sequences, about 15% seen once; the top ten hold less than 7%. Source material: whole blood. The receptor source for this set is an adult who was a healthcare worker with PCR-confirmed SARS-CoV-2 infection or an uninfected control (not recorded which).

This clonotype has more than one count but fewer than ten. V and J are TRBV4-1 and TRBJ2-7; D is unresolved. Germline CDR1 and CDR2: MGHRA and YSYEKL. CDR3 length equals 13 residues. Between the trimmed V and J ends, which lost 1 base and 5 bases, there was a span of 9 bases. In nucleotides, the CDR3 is TGCGCCAGCAGCCAAGTAACCCGGGACGAGCAGTACTTC. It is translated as CASSQVTRDEQYF.

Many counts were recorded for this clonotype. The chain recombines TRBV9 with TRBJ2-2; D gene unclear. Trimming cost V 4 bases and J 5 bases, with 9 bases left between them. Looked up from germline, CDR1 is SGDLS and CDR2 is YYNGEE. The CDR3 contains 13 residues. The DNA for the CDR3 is TGTGCCAGCAGCCAGACCAGGACCGGGGAGCTGTTTTTT. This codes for CASSQTRTGELFF.

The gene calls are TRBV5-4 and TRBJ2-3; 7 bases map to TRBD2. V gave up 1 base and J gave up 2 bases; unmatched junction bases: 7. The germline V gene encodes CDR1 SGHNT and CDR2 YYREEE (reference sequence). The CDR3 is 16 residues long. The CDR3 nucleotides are TGTGCCAGCAGCTTGTTTACTGGGGACTACACAGATACGCAGTATTTT. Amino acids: CASSLFTGDYTDTQYF. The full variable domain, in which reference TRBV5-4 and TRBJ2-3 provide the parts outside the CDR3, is ETGVTQSPTHLIKTRGQQVTLRCSSQSGHNTVSWYQQALGQGPQFIFQYYREEENGRGNFPPRFSGLQFPNYSSELNVNALELDDSALYLCASSLFTGDYTDTQYFGPGTRLTVL.

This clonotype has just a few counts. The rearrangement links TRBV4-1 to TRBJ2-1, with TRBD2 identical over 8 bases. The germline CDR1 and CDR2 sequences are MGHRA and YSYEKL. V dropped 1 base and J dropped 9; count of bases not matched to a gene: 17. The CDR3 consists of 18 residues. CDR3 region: CASSQVLVGTSHGGEQFF. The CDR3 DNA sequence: TGCGCCAGCAGCCAAGTGCTAGTTGGGACTAGTCATGGTGGTGAGCAGTTCTTC.

This CDR3 is CASSTETRSSYEQYF. The DNA for the CDR3 is TGCGCCAGCAGCACCGAAACCAGGTCCTCCTACGAGCAGTACTTC. V and J are TRBV5-1 and TRBJ2-7, with D unresolved. Per the germline V gene, CDR1 is SGHRS and CDR2 is YFSETQ. The CDR3 covers 15 residues. The V end lost 4 bases, the J end lost 0 bases, and 14 bases lay between the germline ends.

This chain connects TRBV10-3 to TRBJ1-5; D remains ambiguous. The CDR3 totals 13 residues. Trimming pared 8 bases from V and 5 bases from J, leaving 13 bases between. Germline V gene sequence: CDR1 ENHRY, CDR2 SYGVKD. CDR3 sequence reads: CAIRQLWDQPQHF. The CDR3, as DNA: TGTGCCATCCGGCAGTTATGGGATCAGCCCCAGCATTTT.

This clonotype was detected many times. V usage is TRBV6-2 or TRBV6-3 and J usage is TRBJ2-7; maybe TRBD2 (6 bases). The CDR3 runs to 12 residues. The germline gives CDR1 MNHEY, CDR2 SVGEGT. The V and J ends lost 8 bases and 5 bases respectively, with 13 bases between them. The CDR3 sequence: CASRRGFHEQYF. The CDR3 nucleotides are TGTGCCAGCCGGCGGGGCTTCCACGAGCAGTACTTC.

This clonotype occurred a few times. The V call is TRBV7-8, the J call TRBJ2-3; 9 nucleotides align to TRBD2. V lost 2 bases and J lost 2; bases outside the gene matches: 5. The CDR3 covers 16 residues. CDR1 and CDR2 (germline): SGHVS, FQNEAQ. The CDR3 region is CASSLSGLASTDTQYF. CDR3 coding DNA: TGTGCCAGCAGCTTATCCGGACTAGCGTCCACAGATACGCAGTATTTT.

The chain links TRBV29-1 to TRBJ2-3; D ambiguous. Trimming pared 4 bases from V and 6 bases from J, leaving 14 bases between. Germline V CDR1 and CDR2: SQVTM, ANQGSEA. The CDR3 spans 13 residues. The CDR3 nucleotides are TGCAGCGTTGGTGACGAGAATCGGGATACGCAGTATTTT. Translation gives CSVGDENRDTQYF.

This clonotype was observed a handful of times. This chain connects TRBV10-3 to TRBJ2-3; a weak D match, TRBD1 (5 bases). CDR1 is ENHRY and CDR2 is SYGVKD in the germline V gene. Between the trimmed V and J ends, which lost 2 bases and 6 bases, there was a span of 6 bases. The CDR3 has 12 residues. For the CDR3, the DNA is TGTGCCATCAGTGAGGCAGGGGATACGCAGTATTTT. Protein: CAISEAGDTQYF.

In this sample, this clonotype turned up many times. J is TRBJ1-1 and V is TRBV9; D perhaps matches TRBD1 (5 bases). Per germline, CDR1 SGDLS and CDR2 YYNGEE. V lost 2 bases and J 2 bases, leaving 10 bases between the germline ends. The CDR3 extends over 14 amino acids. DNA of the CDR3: TGTGCCAGCAGCGTGCAGGGTTCTAACACTGAAGCTTTCTTT. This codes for CASSVQGSNTEAFF.

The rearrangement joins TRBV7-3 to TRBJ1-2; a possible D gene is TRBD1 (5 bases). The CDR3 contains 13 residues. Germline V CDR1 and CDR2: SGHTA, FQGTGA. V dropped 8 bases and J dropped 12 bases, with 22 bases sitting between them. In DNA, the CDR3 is TGTGCCAGCGTAACCGGGGGACGGCGATTGAACACCTTC. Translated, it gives CASVTGGRRLNTF.

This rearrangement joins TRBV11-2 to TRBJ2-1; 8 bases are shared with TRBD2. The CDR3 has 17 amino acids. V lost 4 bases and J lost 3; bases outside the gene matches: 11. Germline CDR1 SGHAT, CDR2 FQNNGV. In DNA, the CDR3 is TGTGCCAGCAGCTCCGTTCGGGAGGGCCCTCTCTACAATGAGCAGTTCTTC. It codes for CASSSVREGPLYNEQFF.

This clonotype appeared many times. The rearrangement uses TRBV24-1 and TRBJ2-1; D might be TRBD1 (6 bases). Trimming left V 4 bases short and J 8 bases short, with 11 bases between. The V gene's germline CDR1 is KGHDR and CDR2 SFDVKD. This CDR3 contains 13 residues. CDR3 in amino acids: CATSDRWTDEQFF. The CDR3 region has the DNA TGTGCCACCAGTGACCGATGGACAGATGAGCAGTTCTTC.

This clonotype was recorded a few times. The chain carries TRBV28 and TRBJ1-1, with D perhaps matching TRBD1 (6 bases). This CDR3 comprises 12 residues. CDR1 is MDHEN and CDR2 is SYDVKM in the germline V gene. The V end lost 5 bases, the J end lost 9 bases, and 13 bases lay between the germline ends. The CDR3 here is CASSPWGPQAFF. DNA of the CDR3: TGTGCCAGCAGTCCTTGGGGGCCCCAAGCTTTCTTT.

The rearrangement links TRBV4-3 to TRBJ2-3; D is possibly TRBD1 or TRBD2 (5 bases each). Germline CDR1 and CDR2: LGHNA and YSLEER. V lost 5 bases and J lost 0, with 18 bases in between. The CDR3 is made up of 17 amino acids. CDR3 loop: CASSLPMRGFSTDTQYF. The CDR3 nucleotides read TGCGCCAGCAGCTTGCCAATGAGGGGTTTTAGCACAGATACGCAGTATTTT.

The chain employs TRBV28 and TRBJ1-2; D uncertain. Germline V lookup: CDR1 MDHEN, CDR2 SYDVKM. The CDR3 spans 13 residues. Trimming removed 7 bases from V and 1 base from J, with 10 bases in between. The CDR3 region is CASTLMGNYGYTF. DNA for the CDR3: TGTGCCAGCACCCTGATGGGTAACTATGGCTACACCTTC.

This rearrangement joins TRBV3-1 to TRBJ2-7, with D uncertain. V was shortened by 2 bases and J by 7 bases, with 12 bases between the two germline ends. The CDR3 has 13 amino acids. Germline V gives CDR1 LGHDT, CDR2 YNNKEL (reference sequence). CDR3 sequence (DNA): TGTGCCAGCAGCCAATCACCCCTGGGGGAGCAGTACTTC. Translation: CASSQSPLGEQYF.

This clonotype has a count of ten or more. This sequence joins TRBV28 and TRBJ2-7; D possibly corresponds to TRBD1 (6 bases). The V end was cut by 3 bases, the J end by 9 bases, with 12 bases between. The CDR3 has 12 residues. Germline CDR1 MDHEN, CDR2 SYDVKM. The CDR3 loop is CASSFLARGQYF. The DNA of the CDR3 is TGTGCCAGCAGTTTTCTAGCCAGGGGGCAGTACTTC.

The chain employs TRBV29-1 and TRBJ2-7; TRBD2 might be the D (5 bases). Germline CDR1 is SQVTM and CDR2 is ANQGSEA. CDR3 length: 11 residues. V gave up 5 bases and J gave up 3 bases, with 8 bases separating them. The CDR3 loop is CSVIGSYEQYF. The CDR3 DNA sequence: TGCAGCGTTATAGGGAGCTACGAGCAGTACTTC.